This entry lists 14 T cell receptor beta chains sequenced from one sample in a study of radiation and T cells in renal cell carcinoma. Time point: blood 2 weeks post-SBRT. Treatment reported: 15 Gy SBRT to primary tumor, nephrectomy 4 weeks later. The table came from immunoSEQ multiplex PCR; TCRdb's copy has only in-frame clones and leaves some out. Among under 150,000 clones listed, approximately 78% were seen once. This specimen consisted of blood, obtained from a patient whose treatment included radiotherapy and nephrectomy. Source of these receptors: a woman aged 55-75 years with renal cell carcinoma.

V usage is TRBV27 and J usage is TRBJ1-5; possible D gene TRBD1, 5 bases. Germline lookup yields CDR1 MNHEY and CDR2 SMNVEV (reference sequence). The CDR3 length is 15 residues. Trimming removed 5 bases at V and 4 bases at J, with 15 bases between. The CDR3 coding sequence is TGTGCCAGCAGTCCCTGGGGGGTTGGGAATCAGCCCCAGCATTTT. Protein: CASSPWGVGNQPQHF.

There are a few counts of this clone. The genes are TRBV18 and TRBJ1-2, with TRBD1 matching over 8 bases. The germline gives CDR1 KGHSH, CDR2 LQKENI. Losses at the gene ends were 5 bases for V and 0 bases for J; bases not matched to a gene: 5. The CDR3 totals 15 residues. The DNA of the CDR3 is TGTGCCAGCTCAACAGGGACAGGTGCTAACTATGGCTACACCTTC. It codes for CASSTGTGANYGYTF.

This chain links TRBV5-1 with TRBJ2-3; TRBD2 might be the D (6 bases). Germline V CDR1 and CDR2: SGHRS, YFSETQ. The CDR3 extends over 12 amino acids. The V end lost 3 bases, the J end lost 4 bases, and 6 bases lay between the germline ends. The CDR3 region has the DNA TGCGCCAGCAGCTCTAGCGCAGATACGCAGTATTTT. Its protein is CASSSSADTQYF.

The CDR3 DNA reads as TGTGCCAGCAGCACGGGACTAAGCACAGATACGCAGTATTTT. The encoded protein is CASSTGLSTDTQYF. The V call is TRBV11-2, the J call TRBJ2-3; 7 bases are a match to TRBD2. This CDR3 spans 14 amino acids. CDR1 and CDR2 (germline): SGHAT, FQNNGV. J gave up 0 bases and V 5 bases, and 2 bases lay outside the gene matches.

The chain couples TRBV6-1 to TRBJ1-1; D uncertain. From germline, CDR1 is MNHNS and CDR2 SASEGT. The CDR3 has 13 residues. V was trimmed by 7 bases and J by 1 base, leaving 10 bases between them. CDR3 in DNA: TGTGCCAGCAAGGTTTACGGGAACACTGAAGCTTTCTTT. This sequence encodes CASKVYGNTEAFF.

The rearrangement uses TRBV9 and TRBJ2-2; D call uncertain. The CDR3 runs to 15 residues. With 0 bases removed from V and 6 bases from J, the gap between germline ends came to 12 bases. CDR1 and CDR2 (germline): SGDLS, YYNGEE. The CDR3 region has the DNA TGTGCCAGCAGCGTAGAAGTGGCCCCGGCCGGGGAGCTGTTTTTT. Protein product: CASSVEVAPAGELFF. Looking up the rest from reference TRBV9 and TRBJ2-2 gives the full variable domain: DSGVTQTPKHLITATGQRVTLRCSPRSGDLSVYWYQQSLDQGLQFLIQYYNGEERAKGNILERFSAQQFPDLHSELNLSSLELGDSALYFCASSVEVAPAGELFFGEGSRLTVL.

V and J are TRBV30 and TRBJ1-3; D possibly corresponds to TRBD1 (6 bases). This CDR3 spans 15 amino acids. The germline V gene has CDR1 GTSNPN and CDR2 SVGIG (reference sequence). The V end was cut by 0 bases, the J end by 2 bases, with 11 bases between. The DNA for the CDR3 is TGTGCCTGGAGTGTACGGGGGCTGCCTGGAAACACCATATATTTT. This encodes CAWSVRGLPGNTIYF. Together with reference TRBV30 and TRBJ1-3, the CDR3 gives the full variable domain: SQTIHQWPATLVQPVGSPLSLECTVEGTSNPNLYWYRQAAGRGLQLLFYSVGIGQISSEVPQNLSASRPQDRQFILSSKKLLLSDSGFYLCAWSVRGLPGNTIYFGEGSWLTVV.

The gene calls are TRBV28 and TRBJ1-2; D is uncertain. Germline CDR1 MDHEN, CDR2 SYDVKM. CDR3 length: 13 residues. The V and J ends lost 3 bases and 4 bases respectively, with 9 bases between them. CDR3 region: CASSLILAYGYTF. In DNA, the CDR3 is TGTGCCAGCAGTTTGATTCTCGCCTATGGCTACACCTTC.

V and J are TRBV5-4 and TRBJ2-7; 7 positions match TRBD1. The germline gives CDR1 SGHNT, CDR2 YYREEE (reference sequence). The length of the CDR3 is 14 residues. The trim removed 5 bases at V and 0 bases at J, leaving 5 bases unmatched. In DNA, the CDR3 is TGTGCCAGCAGGGGACAGCCAAGCTCCTACGAGCAGTACTTC. It is translated as CASRGQPSSYEQYF. Drawing the rest from reference TRBV5-4 and TRBJ2-7, the complete variable domain is ETGVTQSPTHLIKTRGQQVTLRCSSQSGHNTVSWYQQALGQGPQFIFQYYREEENGRGNFPPRFSGLQFPNYSSELNVNALELDDSALYLCASRGQPSSYEQYFGPGTRLTVT.

This clone was counted between two and nine times. At one boundary the junction diverges from the germline segment, which might be a read error. The chain recombines TRBV29-1 with TRBJ2-1; the D gene is possibly TRBD2 (6 bases). This CDR3 has 16 amino acids. CDR1 is SQVTM and CDR2 is ANQGSEA in the germline V gene. CDR3 amino acids: CSVEGSWRGIYNEQFF. The CDR3 region has the DNA TGCAGCGTGGAAGGGTCATGGCGGGGTATCTACAATGAGCAGTTCTTC.

This CDR3 reads CASSLPWRQGGNTEAFF. The DNA of the CDR3 is TGTGCCAGCAGTTTACCCTGGAGACAGGGGGGGAACACTGAAGCTTTCTTT. This sequence joins TRBV28 and TRBJ1-1, with 9 bases aligning to TRBD1. Germline CDR1 MDHEN, CDR2 SYDVKM. The CDR3 sequence is 17 residues long. The junction had 8 bases not matched to a gene; V was cut back by 2 bases and J by 1 base.

V gene TRBV14 combines with J gene TRBJ2-7; D might be TRBD2 (6 bases). V was cut by 1 base and J by 5 bases, with 18 bases left in between. This CDR3 is 16 amino acids long. Germline V gene data show CDR1 as SGHDN and CDR2 as FVKESK. The CDR3 region has the DNA TGTGCCAGCAGCCAAGGGTTGGGGGGAGGTGTCCACGAGCAGTACTTC. This sequence encodes CASSQGLGGGVHEQYF.

Points on this clone: Additional DNA sequences in this sample encode the identical CDR3. This chain connects TRBV19 to TRBJ1-5; no definite D call. The CDR3 is made up of 12 amino acids. V was cut by 5 bases and J by 4 bases, with 6 bases left in between. Looked up from germline, CDR1 is LNHDA and CDR2 is SQIVND (reference sequence). The chain's CDR3 is CASSLRNQPQHF. CDR3 bases: TGTGCCAGTAGTCTGCGGAATCAGCCCCAGCATTTT. Full variable domain (missing parts from reference TRBV19 and TRBJ1-5): DGGITQSPKYLFRKEGQNVTLSCEQNLNHDAMYWYRQDPGQGLRLIYYSQIVNDFQKGDIAEGYSVSREKKESFPLTVTSAQKNPTAFYLCASSLRNQPQHFGDGTRLSIL.

The chain combines TRBV14 with TRBJ1-5, with D unresolved. V lost 1 base and J lost 0, with 4 bases in between. The CDR3 runs 14 residues. Germline CDR1 reads SGHDN; CDR2 reads FVKESK. The CDR3 nucleotides read TGTGCCAGCAGCCAAGGCGGTAGCAATCAGCCCCAGCATTTT. Translating it yields CASSQGGSNQPQHF.